The clone carrying this T cell receptor (beta chain) was found a few times. What it binds is not known. 60 Vbeta and 13 Jbeta primers were used in PCR. Profiling relied on immunoSEQ multiplex PCR, and the TCRdb table lists in-frame clones only, not all of them. The sample has 100,000 or so clones; about 74% are singletons. This sample stems from a study of cytomegalovirus exposure and HLA in healthy donors. Study-wide findings and caveats: Most TCR sequences were uncommon, yet certain public TCRs appeared in many donors.

Material: PBMCs. This TCR derives from a female donor in good health and CMV-seronegative.

CDR3 in DNA: TGTGCCATCAGTGAGTCGCGTTTAGTAGGGGCCTACGAGCAGTACTTC. Amino acids: CAISESRLVGAYEQYF. The rearrangement uses TRBV10-3 and TRBJ2-7; possible D gene TRBD1, 5 bases. The CDR3 spans 16 residues. Trimming removed 0 bases at V and 2 bases at J, with 14 bases between. Germline V CDR1 and CDR2: ENHRY, SYGVKD.